This entry lists 15 T cell receptor beta chains sequenced from one sample in a study of T cells in Graves' hyperthyroidism and ophthalmopathy. Amplified TCR beta CDR3 regions came from RNA transcripts. A first-round RT-PCR of the TCR CDR3 used the HTBI primer set. From the multiplex PCR reads, TCRdb called clonotypes with MiXCR, one entry per CDR3 protein. The data contain under 800,000 distinct CDR3 sequences, less than 15% of them seen just once; the ten biggest clones take up roughly a tenth. The sequencing input was blood. The receptors stem from a young woman with Graves' hyperthyroidism.

The J gene is TRBJ2-7, the V gene TRBV6-2 or TRBV6-3; 7 bases align to TRBD1. Trimming removed 2 bases from V and 4 bases from J; junction bases left unmatched: 5. The germline gives CDR1 MNHEY, CDR2 SVGEGT. The length of the CDR3 is 14 residues. In DNA form, the CDR3 reads TGTGCCAGCAGTTACGACGGGACAGAATACGAGCAGTACTTC. It yields the protein CASSYDGTEYEQYF.

This clonotype was picked up a small number of times. This chain links TRBV7-2 with TRBJ1-1, with D possibly matching TRBD1 (5 bases). V dropped 4 bases and J dropped 5 bases, with 11 bases sitting between them. CDR1 is SGHTA and CDR2 is FQGNSA in the germline V gene. The CDR3 has 13 residues. The CDR3 is CASSSSGGTEAFF. CDR3 DNA sequence: TGTGCCAGCAGCTCATCGGGGGGGACTGAAGCTTTCTTT. Full variable domain (outside the CDR3, taken from reference TRBV7-2 and TRBJ1-1): GAGVSQSPSNKVTEKGKDVELRCDPISGHTALYWYRQSLGQGLEFLIYFQGNSAPDKSGLPSDRFSAERTGGSVSTLTIQRTQQEDSAVYLCASSSSGGTEAFFGQGTRLTVV.

Notes on this clonotype: With a much larger clone just one base away, this may be a read error. Because it lacks the conserved phenylalanine or tryptophan at the end, this CDR3 is likely a read error. The chain carries TRBV20-1 and TRBJ1-5, with 7 bases aligning to TRBD1. This CDR3 region has 15 residues. The ends lost 6 bases at V and 5 bases at J; junction bases unmatched: 13. Germline-derived CDR1 and CDR2 are DFQATT and SNEGSKA (reference sequence). The CDR3 here is CSAAPPTGAYQPQHS. The CDR3, as DNA: TGCAGTGCCGCCCCTCCCACAGGGGCCTATCAGCCCCAGCATTCT.

A single count supports this clonotype. Given a much more abundant clone one base away, this may be a read error. V usage is TRBV6-1 and J usage is TRBJ1-5; D unresolved. Germline CDR1 MNHNS, CDR2 SASEGT. The CDR3 runs to 13 residues. In nucleotides, the CDR3 is TGTGCCAGCAGGACCGGGGATTGGCAGCCCCAGCGTTTT. It codes for CASRTGDWQPQRF.

This clonotype was recorded many times. The V and J genes are TRBV20-1 and TRBJ2-7; 7 bases line up with TRBD2. This CDR3 comprises 13 residues. J gave up 7 bases and V 2 bases, and 8 bases lay outside the gene matches. Germline loops: CDR1 DFQATT, CDR2 SNEGSKA (reference sequence). CDR3 loop: CSARSGGSWEQYF. As DNA, the CDR3 is TGCAGTGCTAGATCTGGCGGGAGCTGGGAGCAGTACTTC.

This clonotype was seen a handful of times. The chain is built from TRBV6-1 and TRBJ2-1; either TRBD1 or TRBD2 may fit D (5 bases each). Trimming left V 8 bases short and J 5 bases short, with 16 bases between. Germline V gives CDR1 MNHNS, CDR2 SASEGT. The CDR3 has 14 residues. The CDR3 DNA reads as TGTGCCAGCTGGGGACGACGTACACACAATGAGCAGTTCTTC. This sequence encodes CASWGRRTHNEQFF.

A note on this clonotype: It may be a read error: a sequence one base away is much more abundant. The chain carries TRBV13 and TRBJ2-7; 15 bases map to TRBD2. Germline V gene data show CDR1 as PRHDT and CDR2 as FYEKMQ (reference sequence). The CDR3 loop spans 16 amino acids. The CDR3 DNA reads as TGTGCCAGCAGCGTAGGACTAGCGGGAGGGCCCAACGAGCAGTACTTC. It codes for CASSVGLAGGPNEQYF.

A few counts support this clonotype. The J gene is TRBJ1-1, the V gene TRBV4-3; no clear D gene. The CDR3 spans 17 residues. CDR1 and CDR2 (germline): LGHNA, YSLEER. The ends were cut back, 0 bases at V and 0 bases at J, with 14 bases in the middle. The CDR3 protein is CASSQDVWRVMNTEAFF. The CDR3 region has the DNA TGCGCCAGCAGCCAAGACGTGTGGAGGGTGATGAACACTGAAGCTTTCTTT.

This clonotype was detected many times. V is TRBV30 and J is TRBJ1-2; D possibly corresponds to TRBD1 (6 bases). Germline V gene lookup returns CDR1 GTSNPN and CDR2 SVGIG (reference sequence). V lost 7 bases and J lost 7, with 16 bases in between. This CDR3 has 12 residues. CDR3 loop: CASNRVGRGYTF. The CDR3 DNA sequence: TGTGCCTCCAACAGGGTCGGGCGTGGCTACACCTTC.

The V and J genes are TRBV18 and TRBJ2-7; D is unclear. From germline, CDR1 is KGHSH and CDR2 LQKENI. The CDR3 runs to 14 residues. Between the trimmed V and J ends, which lost 3 bases and 2 bases, there was a span of 11 bases. The CDR3 spells CASSPMAETYEQYF. CDR3 sequence (DNA): TGTGCCAGCTCACCGATGGCAGAAACCTACGAGCAGTACTTC.

This clonotype was observed at least ten times. The chain joins TRBV7-9 to TRBJ2-7; D assignment may be TRBD1 or TRBD2 (5 bases each). The CDR3 runs 16 residues. Looked up from germline, CDR1 is SEHNR and CDR2 is FQNEAQ (reference sequence). The V and J ends lost 2 bases and 0 bases respectively, with 14 bases between them. The CDR3 DNA reads as TGTGCCAGCAGCTTAACCCTCGGGACCTCCTCCTACGAGCAGTACTTC. Translation: CASSLTLGTSSYEQYF.

The J gene is TRBJ1-2, the V gene TRBV7-9; D remains unclear. The CDR3 is 14 amino acids. Germline V gives CDR1 SEHNR, CDR2 FQNEAQ (reference sequence). V lost 1 base, J lost 1 base, and 7 bases lay in between. CDR3 sequence reads: CASSLGTDNYGYTF. The CDR3 DNA reads TGTGCCAGCAGCTTAGGAACAGATAACTATGGCTACACCTTC.

This clonotype was counted ten times or more. The gene calls are TRBV3-1 and TRBJ1-2, with D tentatively TRBD1 (5 bases). Trimming removed 5 bases from V and 8 bases from J, with 12 bases in between. Germline lookup yields CDR1 LGHDT and CDR2 YNNKEL (reference sequence). CDR3 length equals 12 residues. The CDR3 DNA reads as TGTGCCAGCAGCGTAGACAGTAGGGGCTACACCTTC. It specifies CASSVDSRGYTF.

This clonotype was counted between two and nine times. This chain links TRBV29-1 with TRBJ2-1, with D unclear. There are 9 residues in the CDR3. CDR1 is SQVTM, CDR2 ANQGSEA, per germline. V was cut by 4 bases and J by 8 bases, with 3 bases left in between. The CDR3 sequence: CSVGHEQFF. CDR3 in DNA: TGCAGCGTTGGCCATGAGCAGTTCTTC.

This clonotype has a count of ten or more. The chain couples TRBV4-1 to TRBJ2-2; TRBD2 matches 11 bases. The CDR3 runs 15 residues. Looked up from germline, CDR1 is MGHRA and CDR2 is YSYEKL. J was trimmed by 7 bases and V by 6 bases; bases with no gene match: 7. As DNA, the CDR3 is TGCGCCAGCAGACCACTAGCGGGAGTTTTCGGGGAGCTGTTTTTT. Its translation: CASRPLAGVFGELFF.